The 13 T cell receptor beta chains given below trace back to one sample, sequenced in a study of CD4 and CD8 cells across lung adenocarcinoma regions. TCRdb itself ran the PCR reads through MiXCR, one entry per CDR3 protein. The sample shows about 23,000 distinct CDR3 sequences, approximately 52% of them seen only once. The sample comprised CD4+ T cells from the center of a lung tumor. Receptor source: a male donor with lung adenocarcinoma. The CD4 and CD8 labels of this study may be unreliable.

The CDR3 region is CASSYSRWSYVSTGTQYF. DNA of the CDR3: TGTGCCAGCAGTTACTCGCGTTGGTCTTATGTGAGCACCGGTACGCAGTATTTT. This chain joins TRBV6-8 and TRBJ2-2, with unresolved D. TRBJ2-3 explains the end of the DNA better; the J call may be wrong. The germline gives CDR1 MNHGY, CDR2 SAAAGT. The CDR3 covers 18 residues.

In DNA, the CDR3 is TGTGCCAGCGGAAGAGGCGGCGCCCAGTACTTC. This gives the protein CASGRGGAQYF. The rearrangement joins TRBV28 to TRBJ2-7; D not certain. V dropped 8 bases and J dropped 10 bases, with 15 bases sitting between them. The CDR3 length is 11 residues. The germline CDR1 and CDR2 sequences are MDHEN and SYDVKM.

In the case of this clonotype: Given the absence of the conserved phenylalanine or tryptophan at the CDR3 end, a read error is likely. The chain carries TRBV6-1 and TRBJ2-5; 12 nucleotides align to TRBD2. The J segment lost 6 bases and the V segment lost 3 bases, leaving 5 bases of the junction unmatched. The CDR3 consists of 15 residues. The germline V gene has CDR1 MNHNS and CDR2 SASEGT. The CDR3 DNA reads TGTGCCAGCAGTGACCTCCTAGCGGGAGGGCAGACCCAGTACTCG. It encodes CASSDLLAGGQTQYS.

This clonotype has more than one count but fewer than ten. The gene calls are TRBV11-1 and TRBJ1-1, with a possible D match to TRBD1 (5 bases). Germline CDR1 is SGHAT and CDR2 is FQDESV (reference sequence). V shed 0 bases and J shed 5 bases, with 10 bases lying between them. The CDR3 totals 14 residues. CDR3 residues: CASSLATGRTEAFF. CDR3 bases: TGTGCCAGCAGCTTAGCTACGGGGCGGACTGAAGCTTTCTTT.

This chain uses TRBV7-2 with TRBJ2-1; 9 nucleotides align to TRBD2. The J call may be in error: the DNA end matches TRBJ2-7 better. Per germline, CDR1 SGHTA and CDR2 FQGNSA. This CDR3 spans 14 amino acids. The CDR3 region is CASSFSGGSYEQYF. CDR3 DNA sequence: TGTGCCAGCAGCTTTAGCGGGGGATCCTACGAGCAGTACTTC.

As concerns this clonotype: Germline is not matched at one junction end, which may reflect a read error. The chain links TRBV6-1 to TRBJ2-3, with 9 nucleotides matching TRBD1. The CDR3 runs 17 residues. Germline CDR1 MNHNS, CDR2 SASEGT. The CDR3 region is CASKRQGGAFAQDTQYF. Written as DNA, the CDR3 is TGTGCCAGCAAGAGACAGGGGGGGGCCTTTGCCCAAGATACGCAGTACTTT.

This clonotype was recorded at least ten times. The rearrangement joins TRBV27 to TRBJ1-6, with 10 bases identical to TRBD1. CDR1 is MNHEY and CDR2 is SMNVEV in the germline V gene (reference sequence). The V segment lost 5 bases and the J segment 10 bases; nucleotides outside the gene matches: 5. This CDR3 is 14 amino acids long. CDR3 nucleotide sequence: TGTGCCAGCAGTAGAGGACAGGGGGGGTCACCCCTCCACTTT. As protein: CASSRGQGGSPLHF.

V is TRBV4-2 and J is TRBJ1-1, with a weak D call TRBD1 (5 bases). The CDR3 sequence is 14 residues long. Germline CDR1 LGHNA, CDR2 YNFKEQ. V lost 0 bases to trimming and J lost 7 bases, with 12 bases between them. The CDR3 loop is CASSQEAGSSEAFF. CDR3 sequence (DNA): TGTGCCAGCAGCCAAGAGGCAGGGTCTAGTGAAGCTTTCTTT.

This clonotype was seen a handful of times. The genes are TRBV7-6 and TRBJ2-7; 8 bases fit TRBD1. After removal of 5 bases from V and 3 bases from J, the junction contained 9 bases not matched to a gene. CDR3 length: 15 amino acids. Germline lookup yields CDR1 SGHVS and CDR2 FNYEAQ. In nucleotides, the CDR3 is TGTGCCAGCAGCCTGGACACCGGGACAGGCTACGAGCAGTACTTC. Translation: CASSLDTGTGYEQYF.

The gene calls are TRBV6-1 and TRBJ2-5, with 9 bases fitting TRBD2. Trimming removed 9 bases from V and 11 bases from J; junction bases left unmatched: 19. Germline values: CDR1 MNHNS, CDR2 SASEGT. The CDR3 runs 15 residues. The DNA of the CDR3 is TGTGCCAGGGGGTATGGCGGGAGGGGGTCAGATACGCAGTACTTC. It translates to CARGYGGRGSDTQYF.

V gene TRBV6-1 combines with J gene TRBJ2-1; D remains unclear. The germline CDR1 and CDR2 sequences are MNHNS and SASEGT. The CDR3 consists of 15 residues. V lost 0 bases, J lost 10 bases, and 16 bases lay in between. The CDR3 DNA reads as TGTGCCAGCAGTGAAGCGCCAGGTCCCCCCAAAGAGCAGTTCTTC. The encoded protein is CASSEAPGPPKEQFF.

This chain links TRBV6-1 with TRBJ2-1; tentative D call: TRBD2 (7 bases). The J call could be wrong; TRBJ2-7 is a better fit for the DNA end. Germline-derived CDR1 and CDR2 are MNHNS and SASEGT. CDR3 length equals 15 residues. The CDR3 bases are TGTGCCTGCCGAGGGGGGGGGGCGGGAGACCACGAGCAGTACTTC. It is translated as CACRGGGAGDHEQYF.

This clonotype was seen many times. The chain is built from TRBV27 and TRBJ2-7, with 8 bases matching TRBD2. The CDR3 has 14 amino acids. Unmatched junction bases numbered 2, after V lost 0 bases and J lost 4 bases. CDR1 and CDR2 (germline): MNHEY, SMNVEV (reference sequence). The CDR3 DNA is TGTGCCAGCAGTTTATCTTCTAGCGGGTACGAGCAGTACTTC. Its protein product is CASSLSSSGYEQYF.